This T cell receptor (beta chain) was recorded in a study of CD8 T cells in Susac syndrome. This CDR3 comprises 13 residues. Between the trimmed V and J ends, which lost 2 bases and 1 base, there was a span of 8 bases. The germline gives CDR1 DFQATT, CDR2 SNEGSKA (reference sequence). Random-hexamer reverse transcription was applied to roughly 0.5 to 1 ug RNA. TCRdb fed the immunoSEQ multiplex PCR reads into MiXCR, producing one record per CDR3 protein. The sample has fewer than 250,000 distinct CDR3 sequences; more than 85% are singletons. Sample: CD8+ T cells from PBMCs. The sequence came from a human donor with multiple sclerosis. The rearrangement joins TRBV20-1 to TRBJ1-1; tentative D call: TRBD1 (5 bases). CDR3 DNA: TGCAGTGCTAGACGGGGGGGGAACACTGAAGCTTTCTTT. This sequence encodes CSARRGGNTEAFF.